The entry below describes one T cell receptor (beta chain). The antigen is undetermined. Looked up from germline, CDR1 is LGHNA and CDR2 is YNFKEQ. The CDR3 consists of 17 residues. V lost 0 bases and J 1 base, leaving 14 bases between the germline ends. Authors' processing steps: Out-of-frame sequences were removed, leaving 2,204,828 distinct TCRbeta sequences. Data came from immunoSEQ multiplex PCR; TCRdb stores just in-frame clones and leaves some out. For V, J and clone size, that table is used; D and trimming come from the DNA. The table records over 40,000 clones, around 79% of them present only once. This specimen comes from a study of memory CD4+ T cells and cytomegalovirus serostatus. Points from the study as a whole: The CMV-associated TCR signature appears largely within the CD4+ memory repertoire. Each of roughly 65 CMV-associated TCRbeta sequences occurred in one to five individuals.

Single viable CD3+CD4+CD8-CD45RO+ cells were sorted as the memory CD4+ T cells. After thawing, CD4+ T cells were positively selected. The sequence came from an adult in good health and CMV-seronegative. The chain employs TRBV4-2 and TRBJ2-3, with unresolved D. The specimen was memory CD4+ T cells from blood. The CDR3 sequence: CASSQDVARLGTDTQYF. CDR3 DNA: TGTGCCAGCAGCCAAGATGTAGCTAGGTTGGGCACAGATACGCAGTATTTT.